This paragraph covers one TCR beta chain sequence. This sample is drawn from a study of blood T cell repertoires in COVID-19. Original data processing: Cell counts per sample came from amplifying reference gene primers. TCRdb's table, derived via immunoSEQ multiplex PCR, lists solely in-frame clones and lacks some. V and J calls and clone size follow that table, whereas D and trimming were derived from the DNA. The table records approximately 300,000 clones, more than 85% of them present only once. Allocation to cohorts depended on clinical history reported by the participants. Sequencing input: PBMCs or T cells enriched from blood (not recorded which). This receptor was obtained from a woman aged 25-40 years who had been exposed to COVID-19.

The DNA for the CDR3 is TGTGCCAGTAGTATAGTCTACAGGGGTGATCAGCCCCAGCATTTT. It is translated as CASSIVYRGDQPQHF. The rearrangement uses TRBV19 and TRBJ1-5; TRBD1 aligns across 7 bases. This CDR3 is 15 amino acids long. J lost 5 bases, V lost 1 base, and 5 bases had no gene match. The germline CDR1 and CDR2 sequences are LNHDA and SQIVND (reference sequence).